What follows describes a single T cell receptor beta chain. The antigen is unknown. The sample carries other DNA sequences with the same CDR3. The data stem from a study of T cells in localized non-small cell lung cancer. Whole-study findings and limits: As only one tumor region underwent sequencing, heterogeneity remains possible. It was uninvolved adjacent lung that showed the highest T cell clonality, exceeding tumor.

Assay: immunoSEQ multiplex PCR; the TCRdb copy retains only in-frame clones and omits some. This table has around 50,000 clones, 86% appearing once. V was pared by 6 bases and J by 0 bases, with 9 bases between. This CDR3 is 14 amino acids long. Germline lookup yields CDR1 MNHEY and CDR2 SVGAGI. The clonotype was recovered from a woman aged 40 to 75 with stage I lung adenocarcinoma. The J gene is TRBJ1-5, the V gene TRBV6-5, with D hard to call. The starting material was peripheral blood, obtained before any cancer treatment. CDR3 loop: CASSPRGSNQPQHF. The DNA for the CDR3 is TGTGCCAGCAGCCCCCGAGGTAGCAATCAGCCCCAGCATTTT.